Listed below are T cell receptor beta chains from one sample, sequenced in a study of T cell repertoires in cytomegalovirus infection. These TCRs' antigens remain unknown. TCRdb re-analysed the reads in MiXCR, keeping a single row per CDR3 protein. The table has about 890,000 distinct CDR3 sequences, roughly 31% seen once. Specimen: cultured CD8+ T cells from PBMCs, collected from culture after CMV antigen stimulation. The receptors shown here come from a human donor in good health (CMV status not recorded). Some clones in this sample may be carry-over from other donors' samples. CDR3s include the opening cysteine and the closing phenylalanine or tryptophan. Each record gives: V gene, clone size, J gene, D gene, CDR3 DNA, CDR3 protein. D genes are given only for firm matches. Clone size appears in some rows only: once, few, many, or a class for an expanded clone.

>TRBV12-3/TRBV12-4|-|TRBJ2-2|-
TGTGCCAGCAGCTTCAAGATACCACATCCCGCGAACACCGGGGAGCTGTTTTTT
CASSFKIPHPANTGELFF
>TRBV6-5|-|TRBJ1-3|-
TGTGCCAGCAGTTTCGTGCCCCAAGCCGGAAACACCATATATTTT
CASSFVPQAGNTIYF
>TRBV11-3|many|TRBJ1-1|-
TGTGCCAGCAGCCCCCGTCTGGGTCTAGGTGAAGCTTTCTTT
CASSPRLGLGEAFF
>TRBV18|-|TRBJ1-3|-
TGTGCCAGCTCACCACCGGTCCCTACCTCTGGAAACACCATATATTTT
CASSPPVPTSGNTIYF
>TRBV20-1|once|TRBJ2-7|TRBD2
TGCAGTGCTAGTCAGGGACTAGCAGAAATCTACGAGCAGTACTTC
CSASQGLAEIYEQYF
>TRBV7-4|few|TRBJ2-7|TRBD1
TGTGCCAGCAGCTCAGGGGACAGGGACGAGCAGTACTTC
CASSSGDRDEQYF
>TRBV4-1|-|TRBJ2-2|-
TGCGCCAGCAGCCAAGTGGGGTCGGGCGGGGAGCTGTTTTTT
CASSQVGSGGELFF
>TRBV19|-|TRBJ1-2|-
TGTGCCAGTAGTAAGGCTGGGACCGCGTTAGGCTACACCTTC
CASSKAGTALGYTF
>TRBV27|-|TRBJ2-1|-
TGTGCCAGCAGTTCGTTAGCGGCCTCCTACAATGAGCAGTTCTTC
CASSSLAASYNEQFF
>TRBV6-6|-|TRBJ1-2|TRBD1
TGTGCCAGCAGTTACTCCGAGGGACAGGGGCTAGCGACATATGGCTACACCTTC
CASSYSEGQGLATYGYTF
>TRBV27|-|TRBJ1-6|-
TGTGCCAGCAGTTTATCAGGGTATTCACCCCTCCACTTT
CASSLSGYSPLHF
>TRBV24-1|few|TRBJ1-1|-
TGTGCCACCAGTGACCCTCACAGGGCTGAAGCTTTCTTT
CATSDPHRAEAFF
>TRBV7-2|-|TRBJ1-2|-
TGTGCCAGCGTTGATTTTGGGAACTATGGCTACATCTTC
CASVDFGNYGYIF
>TRBV10-3|many|TRBJ2-6|-
TGTGCCATCAGTGTCGGACGATCCTCTGGGGCCAACGTCCTGACTTTC
CAISVGRSSGANVLTF
>TRBV7-2|many|TRBJ1-3|-
TGTGCCAGCAGCTTAGCAGGGCGAGCTGGAAACACCATATATTTT
CASSLAGRAGNTIYF
>TRBV28|-|TRBJ1-1|-
TGTGCCAGCAGCCCGGGACAACCTAACACTGAAGCTTTCTTT
CASSPGQPNTEAFF